One sample yielded the 20 T cell receptor beta chains listed below, sequenced in a study of T-cell memory formation after mild COVID-19. In TCRdb, the 5' RACE reads were re-called with MiXCR into one record per CDR3 protein. The table lists 40,000 to 55,000 distinct CDR3 sequences, under 7.5% of them singletons. The sequenced sample consisted of PBMCs or a T cell subset sorted from them (not recorded which). These receptors all come from a young man who had mild COVID-19 (a few samples of this study predate the infection). Cell type and time point are not known.

The chain joins TRBV5-1 to TRBJ2-2; the D is unclear. V lost 4 bases and J lost 2, with 9 bases in between. CDR1 is SGHRS and CDR2 is YFSETQ in the germline V gene. This CDR3 spans 14 amino acids. The CDR3: CASSPDQNTGELFF. The CDR3 bases are TGCGCCAGCAGCCCGGACCAAAACACCGGGGAGCTGTTTTTT.

This clonotype has only a few counts. J is TRBJ2-3 and V is TRBV25-1; tentative D call: TRBD2 (6 bases). The V gene's germline CDR1 is MGHDK and CDR2 SYGVNS. The ends were cut back, 4 bases at V and 7 bases at J, with 18 bases in the middle. This CDR3 is built from 15 residues. The CDR3 loop reads CASSAPGWGLNTQYF. CDR3 sequence (DNA): TGTGCCAGCAGTGCACCAGGGTGGGGACTCAATACGCAGTATTTT.

This clonotype came up many times. The gene calls are TRBV14 and TRBJ2-1; tentatively, D is TRBD2 (6 bases). Per germline, CDR1 SGHDN and CDR2 FVKESK. The CDR3 spans 15 residues. Trimming shortened V by 4 bases and J by 5 bases, and 15 bases separated the two germline ends. CDR3 sequence: CASSPTGTSHNEQFF. DNA for the CDR3: TGTGCCAGCAGCCCCACTGGGACTTCCCACAATGAGCAGTTCTTC.

This clonotype was seen a handful of times. The chain recombines TRBV4-3 with TRBJ1-5; D is ambiguous. The germline V gene encodes CDR1 LGHNA and CDR2 YSLEER. This CDR3 is built from 13 residues. Deletions cut 0 bases from V and 6 bases from J, with 6 bases between. The CDR3 loop reads CASSQEVGQPQHF. The CDR3 DNA follows: TGCGCCAGCAGCCAAGAAGTGGGTCAGCCCCAGCATTTT.

J is TRBJ1-1 and V is TRBV6-2 or TRBV6-3, with 8 bases matching TRBD1. This CDR3 spans 13 amino acids. Germline CDR1 MNHEY, CDR2 SVGEGT. The V segment lost 7 bases and the J segment 1 base; nucleotides outside the gene matches: 2. The CDR3: CASTGQGNTEAFF. The CDR3 DNA is TGTGCCAGCACTGGACAGGGGAACACTGAAGCTTTCTTT.

The table lists this clonotype with many counts. The V and J genes are TRBV11-1 and TRBJ2-5; possibly TRBD2 for D (5 bases). CDR1 and CDR2 (germline): SGHAT, FQDESV (reference sequence). The CDR3 has 12 residues. Trimming pared 7 bases from V and 5 bases from J, leaving 11 bases between. CDR3: CASTGMEETQYF. The CDR3 DNA follows: TGTGCCAGCACGGGGATGGAGGAGACCCAGTACTTC.

This clonotype was recorded at least ten times. The rearrangement uses TRBV7-3 and TRBJ2-3, with D possibly being TRBD2 (8 bases). V gave up 4 bases and J gave up 11 bases, with 22 bases separating them. Germline V gene lookup returns CDR1 SGHTA and CDR2 FQGTGA. CDR3 length: 15 amino acids. CDR3 region: CASSSTGAGGSRQYF. The CDR3 DNA reads TGTGCCAGCAGCTCCACAGGGGCGGGGGGATCTCGGCAGTATTTT.

This chain links TRBV7-9 with TRBJ1-1; 9 bases map to TRBD1. The CDR3 runs 15 residues. Trimming cost V 5 bases and J 2 bases; bases outside gene matches: 6. Germline lookup yields CDR1 SEHNR and CDR2 FQNEAQ (reference sequence). CDR3 in DNA: TGTGCCAGCAGCCGGGACAGGGCGGAAAACACTGAAGCTTTCTTT. It encodes CASSRDRAENTEAFF.

This clonotype was seen a handful of times. This sequence joins TRBV12-3 or TRBV12-4 and TRBJ2-7; tentative D call: TRBD1 (5 bases). The CDR3 has 13 residues. V dropped 2 bases and J dropped 3 bases, with 8 bases sitting between them. The CDR3 nucleotides are TGTGCCAGCAGTTTATACAGGAACTACGAGCAGTACTTC. Protein sequence: CASSLYRNYEQYF.

This clonotype was seen only a few times. The rearrangement uses TRBV20-1 and TRBJ2-7; no firm D call. Germline CDR1 and CDR2: DFQATT and SNEGSKA (reference sequence). V gave up 1 base and J gave up 0 bases, with 7 bases separating them. There are 13 residues in the CDR3. The DNA of the CDR3 is TGCAGTGCTAGAGTAGAACCCTCCTACGAGCAGTACTTC. This gives the protein CSARVEPSYEQYF.

V usage is TRBV29-1 and J usage is TRBJ2-5; 10 bases are shared with TRBD1. The CDR3 runs to 13 residues. After removal of 5 bases from V and 4 bases from J, the junction contained 4 bases not matched to a gene. Germline V CDR1 and CDR2: SQVTM, ANQGSEA. CDR3 sequence: CSVTGQGSETQYF. CDR3 nucleotide sequence: TGCAGCGTTACGGGACAGGGGTCAGAGACCCAGTACTTC.

In its sample, this clonotype was seen a few times. The chain employs TRBV5-6 and TRBJ1-3; no reliable D call. V dropped 4 bases and J dropped 4 bases, with 18 bases sitting between them. Germline-derived CDR1 and CDR2 are SGHDT and YYEEEE. The CDR3 consists of 16 residues. This CDR3 reads CASSVRVPLQGNTIYF. The CDR3 DNA reads as TGTGCCAGCAGCGTCCGGGTCCCACTGCAGGGAAACACCATATATTTT.

This clonotype was observed a few times. The V gene is TRBV28, the J gene TRBJ2-3, with D tentatively TRBD1 (5 bases). V was pared by 2 bases and J by 0 bases, with 18 bases between. The germline gives CDR1 MDHEN, CDR2 SYDVKM. This CDR3 comprises 18 residues. The DNA for the CDR3 is TGTGCCAGCAGTTTAATTGGGGCCGGATTGTCTAGCACAGATACGCAGTATTTT. It specifies CASSLIGAGLSSTDTQYF. Filled out from reference TRBV28 and TRBJ2-3, the complete variable domain reads DVKVTQSSRYLVKRTGEKVFLECVQDMDHENMFWYRQDPGLGLRLIYFSYDVKMKEKGDIPEGYSVSREKKERFSLILESASTNQTSMYLCASSLIGAGLSSTDTQYFGPGTRLTVL.

The chain has TRBV6-5 and TRBJ2-5, with TRBD2 matching over 9 bases. Germline lookup yields CDR1 MNHEY and CDR2 SVGAGI. J gave up 2 bases and V 0 bases, and 4 bases lay outside the gene matches. CDR3 length equals 16 residues. The CDR3 spells CASSYSILAGQETQYF. The CDR3 DNA reads as TGTGCCAGCAGTTACTCCATTCTAGCGGGGCAAGAGACCCAGTACTTC.

This clonotype has ten or more counts. The rearrangement links TRBV6-2 or TRBV6-3 to TRBJ2-5; 8 positions match TRBD2. Germline assignment: CDR1 MNHEY and CDR2 SVGEGT. The trim removed 5 bases at V and 5 bases at J, leaving 7 bases unmatched. The CDR3 consists of 14 residues. The CDR3 reads CASSPGGDKETQYF. Written as DNA, the CDR3 is TGTGCCAGCAGTCCCGGGGGGGACAAGGAGACCCAGTACTTC.

The V and J genes are TRBV5-1 and TRBJ1-2; 8 bases match TRBD1. The CDR3 extends over 15 amino acids. Germline CDR1 reads SGHRS; CDR2 reads YFSETQ. Trimming took 0 bases from V and 6 from J; bases not matched to a gene: 7. The CDR3 region has the DNA TGCGCCAGCAGCTTGGGGACAGGGCATGCTAATGGCTACACCTTC. It specifies CASSLGTGHANGYTF.

This clonotype occurred a few times. The chain combines TRBV2 with TRBJ2-7; D unresolved. The germline V gene encodes CDR1 SNHLY and CDR2 FYNNEI. The CDR3 extends over 12 amino acids. Trimming left V 7 bases short and J 2 bases short, with 9 bases between. The DNA of the CDR3 is TGTGCCAGCATCTACGACGCCTACGAGCAGTACGTC. This encodes CASIYDAYEQYV.

The sample holds a few counts of this clonotype. J is TRBJ2-3 and V is TRBV7-2, with a weak D call TRBD2 (6 bases). The germline CDR1 and CDR2 sequences are SGHTA and FQGNSA. The CDR3 is made up of 16 amino acids. V lost 1 base, J lost 1 base, and 12 bases lay in between. The CDR3 DNA reads as TGTGCCAGCAGCTTAGGAGGGCGGGGCGGCACAGATACGCAGTATTTT. It codes for CASSLGGRGGTDTQYF.

Only a few counts were recorded for this clonotype. The V and J genes are TRBV12-3 or TRBV12-4 and TRBJ1-2, with D perhaps TRBD1 (5 bases). This CDR3 has 14 amino acids. Trimming removed 6 bases from V and 7 bases from J, with 18 bases in between. The CDR3 DNA is TGTGCCAGCAGGGCAGGGAGGATTCCGTTTGGCTACACCTTC. This gives the protein CASRAGRIPFGYTF.

This rearrangement joins TRBV7-9 to TRBJ2-1, with D unresolved. Germline V lookup: CDR1 SEHNR, CDR2 FQNEAQ (reference sequence). Trimming took off 1 base at V and 10 bases at J, with 11 bases between the two ends. This CDR3 comprises 13 residues. The CDR3 nucleotides read TGTGCCAGCAGCTTAGTCGGATGGCCCGAGCAGTTCTTC. It is translated as CASSLVGWPEQFF.